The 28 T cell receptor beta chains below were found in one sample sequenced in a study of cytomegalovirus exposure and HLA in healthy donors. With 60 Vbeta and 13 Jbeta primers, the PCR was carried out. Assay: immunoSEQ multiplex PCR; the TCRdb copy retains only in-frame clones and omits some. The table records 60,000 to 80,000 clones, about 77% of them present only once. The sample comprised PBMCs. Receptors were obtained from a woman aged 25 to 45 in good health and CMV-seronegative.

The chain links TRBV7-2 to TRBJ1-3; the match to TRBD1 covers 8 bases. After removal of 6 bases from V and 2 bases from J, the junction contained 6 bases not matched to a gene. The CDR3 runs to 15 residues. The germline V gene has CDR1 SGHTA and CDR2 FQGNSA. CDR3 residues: CASSSDRGPGNTIYF. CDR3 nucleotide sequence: TGTGCCAGCAGTTCCGACAGGGGCCCTGGAAACACCATATATTTT.

CDR3: CASSFQGTNEKLFF. The CDR3 region has the DNA TGTGCCAGCAGCTTTCAGGGGACTAATGAAAAACTGTTTTTT. The genes are TRBV5-4 and TRBJ1-4; D is perhaps TRBD1 (6 bases). Germline V gives CDR1 SGHNT, CDR2 YYREEE (reference sequence). The V end was cut by 2 bases, the J end by 2 bases, with 7 bases between. The CDR3 covers 14 residues. Full variable domain (outside the CDR3, taken from reference TRBV5-4 and TRBJ1-4): ETGVTQSPTHLIKTRGQQVTLRCSSQSGHNTVSWYQQALGQGPQFIFQYYREEENGRGNFPPRFSGLQFPNYSSELNVNALELDDSALYLCASSFQGTNEKLFFGSGTQLSVL.

CDR3 DNA sequence: TGCGCCAGCAGAGACACTAGCGGGAGAAGGCGGGGCAATGAGCAGTTCTTC. It is translated as CASRDTSGRRRGNEQFF. The chain recombines TRBV5-1 with TRBJ2-1; 11 nucleotides align to TRBD2. This CDR3 is built from 17 residues. Germline CDR1 SGHRS, CDR2 YFSETQ. V trimming: 5 bases; J trimming: 6 bases; junction bases outside the gene matches: 13.

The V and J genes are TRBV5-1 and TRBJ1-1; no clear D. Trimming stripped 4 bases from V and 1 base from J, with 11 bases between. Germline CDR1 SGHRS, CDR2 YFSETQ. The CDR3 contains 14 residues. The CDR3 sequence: CASSPNPQNTEAFF. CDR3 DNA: TGCGCCAGCAGCCCTAACCCTCAGAACACTGAAGCTTTCTTT.

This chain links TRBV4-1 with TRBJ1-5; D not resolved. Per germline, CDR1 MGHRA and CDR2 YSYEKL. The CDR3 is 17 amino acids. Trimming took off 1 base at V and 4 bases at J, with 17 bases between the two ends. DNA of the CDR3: TGCGCCAGCAGCCAAGGTCTGGCTGGGCAGGCAAATCAGCCCCAGCATTTT. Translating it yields CASSQGLAGQANQPQHF.

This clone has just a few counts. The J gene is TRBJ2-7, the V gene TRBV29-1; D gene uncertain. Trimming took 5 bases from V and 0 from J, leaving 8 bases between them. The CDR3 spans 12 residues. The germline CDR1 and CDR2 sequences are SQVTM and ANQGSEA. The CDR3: CSVQVSSYEQYV. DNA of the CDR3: TGCAGCGTTCAGGTCAGCTCCTACGAGCAGTACGTC.

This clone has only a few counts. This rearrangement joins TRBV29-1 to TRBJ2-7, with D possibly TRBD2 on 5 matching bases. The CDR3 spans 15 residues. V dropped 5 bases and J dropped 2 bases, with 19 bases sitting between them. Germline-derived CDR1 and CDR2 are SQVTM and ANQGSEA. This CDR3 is CSVFLKGETAYEQYF. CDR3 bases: TGCAGCGTTTTTCTCAAGGGAGAAACAGCCTACGAGCAGTACTTC.

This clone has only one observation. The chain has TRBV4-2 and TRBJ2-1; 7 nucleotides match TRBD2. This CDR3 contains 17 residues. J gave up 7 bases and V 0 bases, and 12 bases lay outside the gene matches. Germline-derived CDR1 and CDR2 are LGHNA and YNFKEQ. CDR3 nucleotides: TGTGCCAGCAGCCAAGATCTCGGGGGGTTCCCTACAAATGAGCAGTTCTTC. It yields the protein CASSQDLGGFPTNEQFF.

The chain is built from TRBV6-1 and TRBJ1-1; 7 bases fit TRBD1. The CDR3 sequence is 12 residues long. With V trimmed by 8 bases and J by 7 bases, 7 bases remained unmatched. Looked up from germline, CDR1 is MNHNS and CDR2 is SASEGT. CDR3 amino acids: CASSLTGREAFF. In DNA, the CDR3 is TGTGCCAGCTCCTTGACAGGGCGTGAAGCTTTCTTT.

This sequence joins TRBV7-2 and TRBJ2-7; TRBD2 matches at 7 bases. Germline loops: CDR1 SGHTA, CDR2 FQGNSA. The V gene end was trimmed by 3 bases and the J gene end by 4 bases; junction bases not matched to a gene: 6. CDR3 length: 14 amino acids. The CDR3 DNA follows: TGTGCCAGCAGCTTCGGCGGGGAGGGTTACGAGCAGTACGTC. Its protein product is CASSFGGEGYEQYV.

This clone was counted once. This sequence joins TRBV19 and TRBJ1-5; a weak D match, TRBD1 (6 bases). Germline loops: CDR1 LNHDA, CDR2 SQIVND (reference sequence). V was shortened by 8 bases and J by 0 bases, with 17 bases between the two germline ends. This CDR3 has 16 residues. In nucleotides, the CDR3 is TGTGCCAGTCAGGACAGACCAAATTATAGCAATCAGCCCCAGCATTTT. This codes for CASQDRPNYSNQPQHF.

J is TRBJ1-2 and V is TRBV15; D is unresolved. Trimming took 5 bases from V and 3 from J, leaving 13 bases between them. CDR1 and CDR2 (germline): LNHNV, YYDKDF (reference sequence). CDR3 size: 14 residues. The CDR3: CATSGGPRDYGYTF. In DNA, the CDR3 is TGTGCCACCAGCGGCGGCCCGAGGGACTATGGCTACACCTTC.

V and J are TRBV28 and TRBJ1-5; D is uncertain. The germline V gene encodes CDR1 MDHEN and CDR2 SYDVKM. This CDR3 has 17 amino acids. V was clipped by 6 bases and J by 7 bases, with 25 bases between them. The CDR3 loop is CASSIRYDRGPGQPQHF. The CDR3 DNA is TGTGCCAGCAGCATCCGATACGACCGAGGGCCGGGGCAGCCCCAGCATTTT.

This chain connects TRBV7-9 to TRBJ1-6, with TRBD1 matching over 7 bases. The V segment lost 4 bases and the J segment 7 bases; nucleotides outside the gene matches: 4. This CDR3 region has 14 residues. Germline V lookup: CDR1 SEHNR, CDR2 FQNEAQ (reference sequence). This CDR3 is CASSSRQGNSPLHF. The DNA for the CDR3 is TGTGCCAGCAGCTCCAGACAGGGAAATTCACCCCTCCACTTT.

The CDR3 DNA reads TGTGCCAGCGACGAGACTACAGGGGCGTACGAGCAGTTCTTC. Translated: CASDETTGAYEQFF. The V gene is TRBV2, the J gene TRBJ2-1; 7 bases map to TRBD1. The CDR3 runs 14 residues. Germline V gene lookup returns CDR1 SNHLY and CDR2 FYNNEI. V gave up 8 bases and J gave up 10 bases; unmatched junction bases: 14.

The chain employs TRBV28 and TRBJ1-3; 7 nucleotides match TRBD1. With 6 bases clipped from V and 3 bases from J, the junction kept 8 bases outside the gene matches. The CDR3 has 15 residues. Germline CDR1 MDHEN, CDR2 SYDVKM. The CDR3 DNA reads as TGTGCCAGCAGAGAGACAGGGAACTTTGGAAACACCATATATTTT. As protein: CASRETGNFGNTIYF.

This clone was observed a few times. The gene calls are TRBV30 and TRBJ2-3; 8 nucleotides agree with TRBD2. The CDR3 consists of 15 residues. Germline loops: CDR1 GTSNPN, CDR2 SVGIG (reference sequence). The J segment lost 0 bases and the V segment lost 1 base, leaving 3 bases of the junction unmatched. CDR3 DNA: TGTGCCTGGAGTGCAATAGCGGGAAGCACAGATACGCAGTATTTT. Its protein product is CAWSAIAGSTDTQYF.

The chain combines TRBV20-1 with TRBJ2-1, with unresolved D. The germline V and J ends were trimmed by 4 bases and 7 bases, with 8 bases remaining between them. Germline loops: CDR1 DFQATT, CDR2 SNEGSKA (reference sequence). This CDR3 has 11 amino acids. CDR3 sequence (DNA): TGCAGTGCTACCCAACGGAATGAGCAGTTCTTC. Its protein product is CSATQRNEQFF.

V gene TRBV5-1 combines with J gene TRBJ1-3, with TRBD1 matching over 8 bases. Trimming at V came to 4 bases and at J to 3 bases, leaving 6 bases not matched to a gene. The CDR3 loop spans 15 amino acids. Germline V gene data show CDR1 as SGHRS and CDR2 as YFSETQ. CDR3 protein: CASSPGQGGGNTIYF. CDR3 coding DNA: TGCGCCAGCAGCCCAGGACAGGGTGGTGGAAACACCATATATTTT. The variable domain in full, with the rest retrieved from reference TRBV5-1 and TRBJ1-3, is KAGVTQTPRYLIKTRGQQVTLSCSPISGHRSVSWYQQTPGQGLQFLFEYFSETQRNKGNFPGRFSGRQFSNSRSEMNVSTLELGDSALYLCASSPGQGGGNTIYFGEGSWLTVV.

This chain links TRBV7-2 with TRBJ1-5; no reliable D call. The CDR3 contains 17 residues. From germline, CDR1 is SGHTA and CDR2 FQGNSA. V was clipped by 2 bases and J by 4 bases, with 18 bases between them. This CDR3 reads CASSLRSGRDLNQPQHF. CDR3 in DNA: TGTGCCAGCAGCTTACGGTCCGGCCGGGATCTTAATCAGCCCCAGCATTTT.

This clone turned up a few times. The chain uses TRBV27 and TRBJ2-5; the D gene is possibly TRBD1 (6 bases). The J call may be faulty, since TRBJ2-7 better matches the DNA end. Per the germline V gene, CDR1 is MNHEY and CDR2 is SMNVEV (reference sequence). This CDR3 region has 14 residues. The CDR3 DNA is TGTGCCAGCAGTTTAAAGGACAGTACCTACGAGCAGTACTTC. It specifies CASSLKDSTYEQYF.

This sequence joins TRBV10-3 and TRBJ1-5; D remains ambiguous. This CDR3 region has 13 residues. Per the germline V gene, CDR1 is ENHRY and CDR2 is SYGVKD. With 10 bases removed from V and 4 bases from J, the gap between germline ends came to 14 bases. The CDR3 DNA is TGTGCCAGTCAACAGCTGTATAATCAGCCCCAGCATTTT. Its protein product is CASQQLYNQPQHF.

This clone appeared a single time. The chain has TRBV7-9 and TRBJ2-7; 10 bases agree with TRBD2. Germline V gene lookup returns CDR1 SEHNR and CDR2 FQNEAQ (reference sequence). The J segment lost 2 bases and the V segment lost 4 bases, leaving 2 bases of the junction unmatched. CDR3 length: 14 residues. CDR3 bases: TGTGCCAGCAGCTCAGCGGGAGGGACCTACGAGCAGTACTTC. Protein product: CASSSAGGTYEQYF.

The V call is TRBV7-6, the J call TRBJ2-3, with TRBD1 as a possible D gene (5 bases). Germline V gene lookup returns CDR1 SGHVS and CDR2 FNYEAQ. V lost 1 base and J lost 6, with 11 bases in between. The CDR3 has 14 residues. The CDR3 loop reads CASSLGAGSDTQYF. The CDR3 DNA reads TGTGCCAGCAGCTTAGGGGCAGGGTCGGATACGCAGTATTTT.

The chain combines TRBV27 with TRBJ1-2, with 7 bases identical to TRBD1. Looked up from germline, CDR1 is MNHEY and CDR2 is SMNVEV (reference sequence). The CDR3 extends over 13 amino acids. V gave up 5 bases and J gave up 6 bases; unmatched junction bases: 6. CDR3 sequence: CASSEQGNDGYTF. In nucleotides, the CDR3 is TGTGCCAGCAGTGAACAGGGGAACGATGGCTACACCTTC.

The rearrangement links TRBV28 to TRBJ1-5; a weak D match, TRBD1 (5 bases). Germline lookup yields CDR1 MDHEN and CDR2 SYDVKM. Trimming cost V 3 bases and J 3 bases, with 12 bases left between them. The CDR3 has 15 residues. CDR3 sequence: CASSLGDRNNQPQHF. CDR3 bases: TGTGCCAGCAGTTTGGGTGACAGAAACAATCAGCCCCAGCATTTT.

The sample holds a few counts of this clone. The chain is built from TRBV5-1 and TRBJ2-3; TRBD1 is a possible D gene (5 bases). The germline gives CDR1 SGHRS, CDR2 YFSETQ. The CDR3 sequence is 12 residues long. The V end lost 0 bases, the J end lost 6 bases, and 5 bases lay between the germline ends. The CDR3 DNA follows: TGCGCCAGCAGCTTGGAGGGGGATACGCAGTATTTT. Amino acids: CASSLEGDTQYF.

The chain's CDR3 is CASSPEGGTHGYTF. CDR3 nucleotides: TGTGCCAGCAGTCCGGAGGGGGGGACGCATGGCTACACCTTC. The chain joins TRBV6-6 to TRBJ1-2; possibly TRBD1 for D (6 bases). Trimming cost V 5 bases and J 6 bases, with 16 bases left between them. The CDR3 runs to 14 residues. The germline V gene has CDR1 MNHNY and CDR2 SVGAGI (reference sequence).